Listed here are 8 T cell receptor beta chains from one sample, sequenced in a study of cytotoxic CD8 clonotypes in ibrutinib-treated CLL. Profiling relied on immunoSEQ multiplex PCR, and the TCRdb table lists in-frame clones only, not all of them. The table lists around 130,000 clones, around four fifths of them singletons. The sample here was PBMCs, taken after 24 months of ibrutinib treatment. These TCRs come from a human donor with chronic lymphocytic leukemia.

The genes are TRBV9 and TRBJ1-5; TRBD1 aligns across 9 bases. The CDR3 extends over 15 amino acids. The V segment lost 4 bases and the J segment 4 bases; nucleotides outside the gene matches: 6. Germline lookup yields CDR1 SGDLS and CDR2 YYNGEE. The CDR3 protein is CASSPRDRDNQPQHF. The CDR3, as DNA: TGTGCCAGCAGCCCTCGGGACAGGGATAATCAGCCCCAGCATTTT. Filled out from reference TRBV9 and TRBJ1-5, the complete variable domain reads DSGVTQTPKHLITATGQRVTLRCSPRSGDLSVYWYQQSLDQGLQFLIQYYNGEERAKGNILERFSAQQFPDLHSELNLSSLELGDSALYFCASSPRDRDNQPQHFGDGTRLSIL.

The V call is TRBV7-2, the J call TRBJ2-7, with D perhaps TRBD2 (6 bases). This CDR3 is 13 amino acids long. Germline CDR1 SGHTA, CDR2 FQGNSA. The ends were cut back, 1 base at V and 7 bases at J, with 11 bases in the middle. In nucleotides, the CDR3 is TGTGCCAGCAGCTTAGGTTATGGAGGGGAGCAGTACTTC. Encoded protein: CASSLGYGGEQYF.

This rearrangement joins TRBV30 to TRBJ1-6; D is uncertain. This CDR3 is built from 12 residues. The germline V gene encodes CDR1 GTSNPN and CDR2 SVGIG (reference sequence). The V and J ends lost 5 bases and 8 bases respectively, with 10 bases between them. The CDR3 DNA sequence: TGTGCCTGGGGTGACTCAGATTCACCCCTCCACTTT. Its translation is CAWGDSDSPLHF.

The chain links TRBV5-6 to TRBJ1-1, with D uncertain. Looked up from germline, CDR1 is SGHDT and CDR2 is YYEEEE. The CDR3 length is 15 residues. The V end was cut by 4 bases, the J end by 8 bases, with 21 bases between. This CDR3 reads CASSPGPRVGAEAFF. CDR3 coding DNA: TGTGCCAGCAGCCCCGGACCGCGGGTGGGAGCAGAAGCTTTCTTT.

For this clone: Other DNA sequences in the same sample also yield this CDR3. This chain connects TRBV6-6 to TRBJ1-5; D gene ambiguous. Trimming took 2 bases from V and 4 from J, leaving 6 bases between them. CDR1 and CDR2 from the germline V gene are MNHNY and SVGAGI (reference sequence). The CDR3 contains 13 residues. CDR3 sequence reads: CASSYLGNQPQHF. The CDR3 DNA is TGTGCCAGCAGTTACCTTGGGAATCAGCCCCAGCATTTT.

CDR3 amino acids: CATSRDLTGGPQPQHF. The CDR3 DNA follows: TGTGCCACCAGCAGAGATCTGACAGGGGGCCCTCAGCCCCAGCATTTT. The chain recombines TRBV15 with TRBJ1-5, with 10 bases matching TRBD1. This CDR3 spans 16 amino acids. CDR1 and CDR2 from the germline V gene are LNHNV and YYDKDF (reference sequence). V lost 0 bases and J lost 6; bases outside the gene matches: 5.

This clone has just a few counts. The V and J genes are TRBV5-6 and TRBJ2-5, with D tentatively TRBD1 or TRBD2 (5 bases each). CDR1 is SGHDT and CDR2 is YYEEEE in the germline V gene. The CDR3 sequence is 13 residues long. The V end lost 4 bases, the J end lost 5 bases, and 12 bases lay between the germline ends. The CDR3 sequence is CASSPVGDETQYF. CDR3 bases: TGTGCCAGCAGCCCTGTGGGGGACGAGACCCAGTACTTC.

The chain combines TRBV7-9 with TRBJ1-1; 8 bases are a match to TRBD1. The CDR3 runs to 14 residues. The germline CDR1 and CDR2 sequences are SEHNR and FQNEAQ (reference sequence). The J segment lost 3 bases and the V segment lost 5 bases, leaving 5 bases of the junction unmatched. The CDR3: CASSQDRDDTEAFF. The CDR3 DNA is TGTGCCAGCAGCCAGGACAGGGATGACACTGAAGCTTTCTTT.